A single T cell receptor (beta chain) is shown here with its context. This clone occurred once. Its binding antigen is unknown. No per-base quality is available; no much larger clone lies one base away. This sample was taken from a study of T cell responses to AZD1222 COVID-19 vaccine (dated by TCRdb to the early 2020s). In the study overall: TCR sequencing was performed for 233 trial participants, of whom 207 were given two doses of AZD1222 and around 25 were given two doses of MenACWY control vaccine. Trial participants were enrolled by age into subgroups of 18-55, 56-69 and 70-plus years, and about 150, 27 and 61 TCR-sequenced participants, respectively, were included in these subgroups. Broader findings and caveats from the paper: Spike-specific TCR breadth and depth rose significantly after two AZD1222 doses compared with day 0 and with MenACWY recipients. No day 14 peak-response samples were available, so repertoires were characterized only after the peak T cell response. CD4 TCRs associated with the vaccine covered the entire spike protein, and the dominant responses were in regions 160-218 and 743-854. Conclusions about previously exposed vaccinees are limited because only six or seven AZD1222 recipients were SARS-CoV-2 seropositive at baseline. Participants were mostly white British and included more females than males, and it was suggested by the authors that clonal diversity may have been underestimated. In the small 56-69-year group, the increase in depth fell short of significance, most likely because of low power. Reportedly, almost half of the unique spike-specific TCRs recognized epitopes lying outside the regions that are mutated in the B.1.351 and B.1.1.7 variants.

For CDR1 and CDR2, the germline V gene (reference sequence) lists DFQATT and SNEGSKA. V drops 6 bases and J drops 3 bases, leaving 8 bases in between. Taken from cysteine to phenylalanine, the CDR3 has 11 residues. The CDR3 DNA has 33 bases and is translated from base 1. The CDR3 regions of human TCRbeta chains were analyzed by immunosequencing. The study's own analysis went as follows. TCRs in the repertoires were compared against a reference library of SARS-CoV-2-specific TCRs that had been generated with the MIRA antigen-specificity platform. Breadth was defined as the fraction of unique TCRs that were SARS-CoV-2-associated. Depth was defined as the fraction of total T cells that were SARS-CoV-2-associated. Using the MIRA data, each spike-specific TCR was assigned both to the spike region to which the TCR was reactive and to a CD4 or CD8 class. Log10-transformed breadth and depth values were compared by one-way ANOVA with Sidak's multiple comparisons tests. TCRdb holds this immuneACCESS table with in-frame rearrangements only. Some clones are missing; in checked studies, unresolved V genes explain under half, and the rest has no known cause. That table furnishes V, J and clone size, whereas the DNA furnished D and trimming. The sample data list under 150,000 clones, and 85% to 90% of these were observed just once. Approximately 1.8% of the sample belongs to the ten largest clones.

The time point label for this specimen denotes: about 28 days (+/-7) after the second vaccine dose. Because spike-specific TCR depth and breadth did not differ between the two schedules, AZD1222 recipients who got a second dose at roughly 4 weeks were pooled with those who got a second dose at roughly 12 weeks. Vaccinee samples were obtained from the UK trials COV001 and COV002, which included a single-blind randomized controlled phase 2/3 trial of AZD1222 (ChAdOx1 nCoV-19) in healthy adults. For TCRbeta chain sequencing, PBMC samples were collected from trial participants at day 0 and at day 28 after the second dose.

The sequencing used peripheral blood, collected 28 days after the second AZD1222 dose. The chain joins TRBV20-1 to TRBJ1-1; the D gene remains uncertain. This TCR came from an adult who received the AZD1222 COVID-19 vaccine. The DNA is TGCAGTGCGGATTTCGACACTGAAGCTTTCTTT. Translated, it reads CSADFDTEAFF.